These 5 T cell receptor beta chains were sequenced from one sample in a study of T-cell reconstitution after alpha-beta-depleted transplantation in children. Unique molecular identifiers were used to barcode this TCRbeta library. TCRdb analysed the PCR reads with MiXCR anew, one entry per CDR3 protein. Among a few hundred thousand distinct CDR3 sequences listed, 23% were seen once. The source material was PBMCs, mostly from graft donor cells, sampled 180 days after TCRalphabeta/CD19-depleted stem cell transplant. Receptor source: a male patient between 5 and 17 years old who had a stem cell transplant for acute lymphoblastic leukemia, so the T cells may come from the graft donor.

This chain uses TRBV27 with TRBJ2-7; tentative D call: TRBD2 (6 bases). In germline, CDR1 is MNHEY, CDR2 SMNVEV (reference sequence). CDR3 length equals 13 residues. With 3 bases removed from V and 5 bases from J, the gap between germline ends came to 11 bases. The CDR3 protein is CASSFRGGDEQYF. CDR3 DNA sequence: TGTGCCAGCAGTTTTCGAGGAGGGGACGAGCAGTACTTC.

The CDR3 loop is CASSLAGRVLYEQYF. Here the CDR3 DNA reads TGCGCCAGCAGCTTGGCAGGGCGGGTCCTCTACGAGCAGTACTTC. The J gene is TRBJ2-7, the V gene TRBV5-1; D tentatively fits TRBD1 or TRBD2 (5 bases each). CDR1 and CDR2 from the germline V gene are SGHRS and YFSETQ. Trimming removed 0 bases at V and 3 bases at J, with 13 bases between. This CDR3 region has 15 residues.

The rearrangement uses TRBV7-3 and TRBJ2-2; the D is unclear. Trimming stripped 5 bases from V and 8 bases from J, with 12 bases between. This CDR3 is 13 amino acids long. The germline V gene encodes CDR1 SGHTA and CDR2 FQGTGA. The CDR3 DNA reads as TGTGCCAGCAGCCTCCGCCCTGCGGGGGAGCTGTTTTTT. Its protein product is CASSLRPAGELFF.

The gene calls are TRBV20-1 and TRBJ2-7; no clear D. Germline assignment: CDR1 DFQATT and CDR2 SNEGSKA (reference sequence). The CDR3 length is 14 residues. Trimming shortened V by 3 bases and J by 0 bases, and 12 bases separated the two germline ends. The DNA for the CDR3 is TGCAGTGCTAGCGCCCCCGACCGCTCCTACGAGCAGTACTTC. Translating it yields CSASAPDRSYEQYF.

The CDR3 DNA follows: TGTGCCAGCAGTCAGACAGGGGCCTCCTACGAGCAGTACTTC. Its protein product is CASSQTGASYEQYF. The chain has TRBV6-1 and TRBJ2-7, with 8 bases fitting TRBD1. The CDR3 spans 14 residues. The germline V gene encodes CDR1 MNHNS and CDR2 SASEGT. V was clipped by 5 bases and J by 0 bases; unmatched bases: 3.